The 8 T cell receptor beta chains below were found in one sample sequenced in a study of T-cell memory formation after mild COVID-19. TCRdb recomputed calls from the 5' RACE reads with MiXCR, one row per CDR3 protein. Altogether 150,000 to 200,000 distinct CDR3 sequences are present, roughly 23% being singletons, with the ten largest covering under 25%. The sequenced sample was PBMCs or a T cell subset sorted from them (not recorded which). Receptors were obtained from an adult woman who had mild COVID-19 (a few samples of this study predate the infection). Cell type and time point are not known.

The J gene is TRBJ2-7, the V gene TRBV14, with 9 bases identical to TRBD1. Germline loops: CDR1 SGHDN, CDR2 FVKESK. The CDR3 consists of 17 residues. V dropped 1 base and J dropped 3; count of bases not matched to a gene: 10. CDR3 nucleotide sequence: TGTGCCAGCAGCCAAGTTGCTCCGGGACAGGGTTACTACGAGCAGTACTTC. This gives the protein CASSQVAPGQGYYEQYF.

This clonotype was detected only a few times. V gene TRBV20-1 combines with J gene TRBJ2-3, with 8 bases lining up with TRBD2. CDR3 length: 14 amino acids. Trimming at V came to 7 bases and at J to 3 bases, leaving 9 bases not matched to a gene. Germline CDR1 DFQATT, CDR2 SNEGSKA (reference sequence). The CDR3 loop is CSVRGAFGTDTQYF. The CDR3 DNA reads TGCAGTGTGCGGGGGGCATTCGGGACAGATACGCAGTATTTT.

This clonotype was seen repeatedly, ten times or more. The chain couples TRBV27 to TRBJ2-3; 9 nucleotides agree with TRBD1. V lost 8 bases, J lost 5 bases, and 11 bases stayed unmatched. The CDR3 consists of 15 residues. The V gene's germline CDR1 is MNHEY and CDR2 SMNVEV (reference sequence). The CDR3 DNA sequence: TGTGCCAGCTCCACAGGGACAGGGTGGGGAGATACGCAGTATTTT. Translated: CASSTGTGWGDTQYF.

CDR3 in DNA: TGTGCCAGCACTGTTGGCAAAGAGACCCAGTACTTC. It codes for CASTVGKETQYF. The genes are TRBV9 and TRBJ2-5; D ambiguous. The CDR3 has 12 residues. Per germline, CDR1 SGDLS and CDR2 YYNGEE. Trimming pared 6 bases from V and 3 bases from J, leaving 9 bases between.

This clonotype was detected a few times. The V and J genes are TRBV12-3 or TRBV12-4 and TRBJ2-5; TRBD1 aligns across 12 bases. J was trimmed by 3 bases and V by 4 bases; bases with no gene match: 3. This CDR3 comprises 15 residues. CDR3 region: CASSSGTGGEETQYF. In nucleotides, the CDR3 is TGTGCCAGCAGTTCCGGGACAGGGGGCGAAGAGACCCAGTACTTC.

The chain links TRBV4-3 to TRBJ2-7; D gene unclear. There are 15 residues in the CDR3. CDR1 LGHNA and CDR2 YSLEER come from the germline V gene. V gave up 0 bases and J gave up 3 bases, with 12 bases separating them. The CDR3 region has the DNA TGCGCCAGCAGCCAAGATTGGGCGGAGAGCTACGAGCAGTACTTC. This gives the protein CASSQDWAESYEQYF.

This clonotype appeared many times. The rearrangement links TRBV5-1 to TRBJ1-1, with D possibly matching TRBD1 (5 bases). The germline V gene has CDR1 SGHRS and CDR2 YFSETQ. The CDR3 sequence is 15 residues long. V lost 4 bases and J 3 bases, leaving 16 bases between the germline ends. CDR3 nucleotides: TGCGCCAGCAGCCCGAATTTTGGGGCGGACACTGAAGCTTTCTTT. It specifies CASSPNFGADTEAFF.

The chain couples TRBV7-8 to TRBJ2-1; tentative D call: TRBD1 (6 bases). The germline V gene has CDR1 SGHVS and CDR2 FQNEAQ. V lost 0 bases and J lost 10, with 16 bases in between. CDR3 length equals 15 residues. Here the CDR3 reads CASSLAGTKSEEQFF. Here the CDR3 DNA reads TGTGCCAGCAGCTTAGCCGGGACAAAATCCGAGGAGCAGTTCTTC.